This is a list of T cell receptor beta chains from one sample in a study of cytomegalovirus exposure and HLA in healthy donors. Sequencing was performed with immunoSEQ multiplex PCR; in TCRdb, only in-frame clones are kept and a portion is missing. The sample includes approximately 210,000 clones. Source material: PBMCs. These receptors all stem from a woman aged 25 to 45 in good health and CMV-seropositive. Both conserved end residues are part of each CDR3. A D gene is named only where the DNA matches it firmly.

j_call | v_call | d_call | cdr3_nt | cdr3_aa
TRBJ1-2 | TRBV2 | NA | TGTGCCAGCAGTGAACAGGAAAACTATGGCTACACCTTC | CASSEQENYGYTF
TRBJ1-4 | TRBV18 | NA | TGTGCCAGCTCACGCCAAAGCCAAAATGAAAAACTGTTTTTT | CASSRQSQNEKLFF
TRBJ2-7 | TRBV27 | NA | TGTGCCAGCAGTCCCGCGGGGGGACAGACCTACGAGCAGTACTTC | CASSPAGGQTYEQYF
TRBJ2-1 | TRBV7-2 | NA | TGTGCCAGCAGCTTAGAGCCTGGCAGGGGCAATGAGCAGTTCTTC | CASSLEPGRGNEQFF
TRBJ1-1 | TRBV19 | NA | TGTGCCAGTAGTGACAGGACGGAGAGTGATGAAGCTTTCTTT | CASSDRTESDEAFF
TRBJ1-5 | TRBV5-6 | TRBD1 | TGTGCCAGCAGCACCGGACAGGACAATCAGCCCCAGCATTTT | CASSTGQDNQPQHF
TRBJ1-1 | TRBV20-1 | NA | TGCAGTGCTAGACACTCGCGTGAAGCTTTCTTT | CSARHSREAFF
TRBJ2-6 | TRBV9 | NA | TGTGCCAGCAGCGTAGGGGCGGGTATCTCTGGGGCCAACGTCCTGACTTTC | CASSVGAGISGANVLTF
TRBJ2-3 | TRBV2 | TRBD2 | TGTGCCAGCAGTGTACTAGCGGGGAGAGGAGATACGCAGTATTTT | CASSVLAGRGDTQYF
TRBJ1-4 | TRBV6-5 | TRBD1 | TGTGCCAGCAGTACCGGGACAGGGCGTGAAAAACTGTTTTTT | CASSTGTGREKLFF
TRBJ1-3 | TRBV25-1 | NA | TGTGCCAGCAGCGATGACAGGAGCCCTCTCTCTGGAAACACCATATATTTT | CASSDDRSPLSGNTIYF
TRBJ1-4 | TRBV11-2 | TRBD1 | TGTGCCAGCAGCTTCGGGACAGGACTTAATGAAAAACTGTTTTTT | CASSFGTGLNEKLFF
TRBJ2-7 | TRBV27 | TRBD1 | TGTGCCAGCAGGACAGGGTCCAGCTCCTACGAGCAGTACTTC | CASRTGSSSYEQYF
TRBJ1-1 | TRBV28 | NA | TGTGCCAGCAGTTTATCCGTAGCGAACACTGAAGCTTTCTTT | CASSLSVANTEAFF
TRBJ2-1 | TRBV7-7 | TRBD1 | TGTGCCAGCAGCGCAGCGGGACAGGGTCACAATGAGCAGTTCTTC | CASSAAGQGHNEQFF
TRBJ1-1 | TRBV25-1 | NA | TGTGCCAGCAGTGAACTAACGAACACTGAAGCTTTCTTT | CASSELTNTEAFF
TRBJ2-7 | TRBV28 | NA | TGTGCCAGCAGTCAGCCGACTCGGTACTCCTACGAGCAGTACTTC | CASSQPTRYSYEQYF
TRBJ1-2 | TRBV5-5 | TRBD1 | TGTGCCAGCAGCTTGGGGACAGGAACTAACTATGGCTACACCTTC | CASSLGTGTNYGYTF
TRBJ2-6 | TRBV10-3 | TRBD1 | TGTGCCATCAGTGAGTACGGGACAGGGGGTTCCTCTGGGGCCAACGTCCTGACTTTC | CAISEYGTGGSSGANVLTF
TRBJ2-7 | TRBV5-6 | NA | TGTGCCAGCAGCTTGCTTCCCCTTGAGCAGTACTTC | CASSLLPLEQYF
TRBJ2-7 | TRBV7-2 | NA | TGTGCCAGCACCTCTCCTAGTTCTGCCTACGAGCAGTACTTC | CASTSPSSAYEQYF
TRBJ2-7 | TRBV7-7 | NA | TGTGCCAGCAGCATAAGGACAGTCGACGAGCAGTACTTC | CASSIRTVDEQYF
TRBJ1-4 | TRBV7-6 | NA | TGTGCCAGCAGCTTATGGCTGGGGGGGCCTGAAAAACTGTTTTTT | CASSLWLGGPEKLFF
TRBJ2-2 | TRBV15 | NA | TGTGCCACCAGCGAGAGGCTTGGGGAGCTGTTTTTT | CATSERLGELFF
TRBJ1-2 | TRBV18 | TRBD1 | TGTGCCAGCTCACCAACCGGGACAGGGTATGGCTATGGCTACACCTTC | CASSPTGTGYGYGYTF
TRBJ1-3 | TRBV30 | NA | TGTGCCTGGTCGAGTCTATCTGGAAACACCATATATTTT | CAWSSLSGNTIYF
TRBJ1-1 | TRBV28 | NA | TGTGCCAGCAGTTTGACGAGGTTAATGAACACTGAAGCTTTCTTT | CASSLTRLMNTEAFF
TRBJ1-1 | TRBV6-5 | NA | TGTGCCAGCAGTTACTCAGAGGGCTGGACTGAAGCTTTCTTT | CASSYSEGWTEAFF
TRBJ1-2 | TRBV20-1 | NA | TGCAGTGCGAGAACAGGGGGCTACACCTTC | CSARTGGYTF